This T cell receptor (beta chain) is drawn from a study of blood T cell repertoires in COVID-19 (dated by TCRdb to 2019 to 2021). With respect to the entire study: Samples from collaborators originated in the United States, Italy and Spain and spanned both the acute and convalescent phases of COVID-19. The samples were drawn from the first 160 participants of the ongoing ImmuneRACE study and from roughly 1,300 subjects provided by 6 global collaborators. Where available, HLA class I and class II types were taken from metadata supplied by the sample provider and were not determined by assay-based typing. The prospective study material was composed of cDNA or gDNA derived from T cells, B-cell-depleted T cells, or PBMCs. The repertoires were released in a freely available public database intended as a resource for research on the immune response to SARS-CoV-2. Deeply sampled blood TCRbeta repertoires from subjects exposed to, actively infected with, or recovered from COVID-19 were included in the dataset. The sample metadata nearly always contained a de-identified subject ID, COVID-19 status, age in years and sex.

TCRbeta CDR3 regions were amplified from genomic DNA by means of the immunoSEQ Assay, a bias-controlled multiplex PCR. On the authors' methods: The number of nucleated cells in each sample was estimated by amplification of reference gene primers within the assay. To quantify the absolute abundance of each unique TCRbeta CDR3 rearrangement, sequence reads were collapsed and filtered. For each sample, productive Simpson clonality was calculated as the square root of Simpson's diversity index across productive rearrangements. TCRdb carries this immuneACCESS record with in-frame sequences only. Its versions omit some clonotypes, under half of them owing to an unresolved V gene in the studies checked, with the rest unexplained. V and J calls and clone size come straight from that table; D and trimming were deduced from the DNA. The sample records some 140,000 clones, around 79% of which are singletons. In total, the top ten clones hold less than 5% of the sample.

Details on this clone: The antigen this receptor binds is unknown. Per-base quality was not reported, and no clone a single base away is much larger than it.

One collaborating source in Seattle enrolled patients while the patients were actively infected and followed the patients over time throughout the course of disease. Whole blood was collected in K2EDTA tubes by collaborating institutions according to the institutions' own protocols. For TCRbeta analysis, collaborator samples were shipped as frozen whole blood, as isolated PBMCs, or as DNA extracted from either sample type. Including the terminal cysteine and phenylalanine, the CDR3 comprises 18 residues. Only the CDR3 DNA stays, 54 bases, in frame from base 1. From the germline V gene (reference sequence), CDR1 is MNHEY and CDR2 is SMNVEV. At the junction V is shortened by 2 bases and J by 6 bases; bases outside the gene matches: 13. The investigation overall reported the following: Clinical and demographic metadata were provided uncurated, with the amount varying by source and participant.

Input material: peripheral blood. In this chain, TRBV27 is recombined with TRBJ2-3; the central 11 bases match TRBD1. The TCR was taken from a woman aged 70 to 79 with COVID-19, enrolled during active disease. The CDR3 protein sequence reads: CASSLDRTGGVGRDTQYF. The DNA sequence reads TGTGCCAGCAGTTTAGACCGGACAGGGGGCGTGGGGCGGGATACGCAGTATTTT.